The 30 T cell receptor beta chains in this list originate from one sample, sequenced in a study of tumor and adjacent non-tumor tissue in lung cancer. The library came from three nested PCR rounds adapted from ARM-PCR protocols. A single record per CDR3 protein comes from TCRdb applying MiXCR to the multiplex PCR reads. The data contain 100,000 or so distinct CDR3 sequences, roughly 60% of them singletons. No cell sorting was done before RNA was extracted from the tissue. This non-tumor lung sample came from over 3 cm beyond the tumor edge. The specimen sequenced was distant non-tumor lung tissue. These receptor sequences come from a man under 40 with non-small cell lung cancer.

A word on this clonotype: The junction differs from germline at one of its ends, possibly a read error. This chain joins TRBV5-4 and TRBJ2-3, with D perhaps given as TRBD1 or TRBD2 (6 bases each). This CDR3 spans 13 amino acids. Germline V CDR1 and CDR2: SGHNT, YYREEE (reference sequence). This CDR3 reads CASSEAGEDTQYF. The CDR3 nucleotides read TGTGCCAGCAGCGAAGCAGGGGAGGATACGCAATATTTT.

The chain combines TRBV11-2 with TRBJ2-3; 10 bases are shared with TRBD2. This CDR3 is 15 amino acids long. Germline assignment: CDR1 SGHAT and CDR2 FQNNGV. The V gene end was trimmed by 6 bases and the J gene end by 4 bases; junction bases not matched to a gene: 7. CDR3 amino acids: CASRFPSGSADTQYF. The CDR3 DNA sequence: TGTGCCAGCAGATTCCCTAGCGGGAGCGCAGATACGCAGTATTTT.

Remarks on this clonotype: An end of the junction does not agree with germline; a read error may underlie this. This chain links TRBV4-3 with TRBJ1-2; D is ambiguous. The CDR3 is 12 residues long. Germline V gene sequence: CDR1 LGHNA, CDR2 YSLEER. CDR3 DNA sequence: TGCGCCAGCAGCCATGTTGGCAGACGGCACGCCTTC. The encoded protein is CASSHVGRRHAF.

A remark on this clonotype: This sequence may be a read error, since a much larger clone differs from it by one base. The CDR3 loop is CASRTGDIGQPQHF. The CDR3 nucleotides are TGTGCCAGTAGGACAGGGGACATCGGTCAGCCCCAGCATTTT. The chain combines TRBV6-5 with TRBJ1-5, with 9 bases fitting TRBD1. CDR3 size: 14 residues. Trimming at V came to 9 bases and at J to 6 bases, leaving 9 bases not matched to a gene. Germline V lookup: CDR1 MNHEY, CDR2 SVGAGI.

As concerns this clonotype: One end of the junction does not line up with germline, which may come from a read error. The V call is TRBV7-8, the J call TRBJ2-7; D is unresolved. This CDR3 has 13 amino acids. Germline V CDR1 and CDR2: SGHVS, FQNEAQ. The CDR3 region has the DNA TGTACCAGCAGTTTATCCGTCGGCTACGAGCAGTACTTC. Protein: CTSSLSVGYEQYF.

Notes on this clonotype: At one of its ends the junction is not consistent with the germline gene, which may arise from a read error. The rearrangement uses TRBV11-2 and TRBJ2-7; D possibly corresponds to TRBD1 (7 bases). The CDR3 has 15 residues. Germline CDR1 is SGHAT and CDR2 is FQNNGV. The DNA for the CDR3 is TGCGCCAGCAGCTTTACGCGGGACAGATCCTACGAGCAGTACTTC. As protein: CASSFTRDRSYEQYF.

Note on this clonotype: At one boundary the junction diverges from the germline segment, which might be a read error. This chain joins TRBV20-1 and TRBJ1-1; possible D gene TRBD1, 5 bases. CDR1 is DFQATT and CDR2 is SNEGSKA in the germline V gene (reference sequence). The CDR3 has 13 amino acids. The CDR3 region has the DNA TGTAGTGCTCTACGGGGGGGTGGCACTGAAGCTTTCTTT. Protein sequence: CSALRGGGTEAFF.

As for this clonotype: Relative to the germline gene, one junction end is altered; a read error may explain this. The chain combines TRBV5-1 with TRBJ1-5; 7 positions agree with TRBD1. CDR3 length: 14 amino acids. Per germline, CDR1 SGHRS and CDR2 YFSETQ. DNA for the CDR3: TGCGCCAGCAGCTTGACAGGGGCAAATCAGCTCCAGCATTTT. Amino acid sequence: CASSLTGANQLQHF.

To note about this clonotype: The CDR3 end shows no conserved phenylalanine or tryptophan, and so a read error is likely. The gene calls are TRBV24-1 and TRBJ1-2; maybe TRBD1 (5 bases). This CDR3 is 13 amino acids long. Deletions cut 0 bases from V and 8 bases from J, with 9 bases between. The germline gives CDR1 KGHDR, CDR2 SFDVKD. CDR3 protein: CATSDLMGRGYTS. For the CDR3, the DNA is TGTGCCACCAGTGATTTGATGGGACGCGGCTACACCTCC.

In this sample, this clonotype turned up a few times. A much larger clone lies one base from this, so it may be a read error. The V gene is TRBV5-5, the J gene TRBJ2-3; 9 positions match TRBD1. Germline V gives CDR1 SGHKS, CDR2 YYEKEE (reference sequence). The CDR3 covers 14 residues. Trimming took 6 bases from V and 3 from J; bases not matched to a gene: 5. Here the CDR3 reads CASNTGQGTDTQYF. DNA of the CDR3: TGTGCCAGCAACACGGGACAGGGTACAGATACGCAGTATTTT.

As regards this clonotype: This clone may be a read error of a much larger clone one base away. This chain uses TRBV12-3 or TRBV12-4 with TRBJ1-1; D gene ambiguous. The CDR3 totals 13 residues. The CDR3 DNA reads TGTGCCAACAGTTTAGCCCCGAACACTGAAGCTTTCTTT. Its translation is CANSLAPNTEAFF.

Regarding this clonotype: One end of the junction is discordant with germline, which a read error may explain. This chain links TRBV5-6 with TRBJ1-2; D might be TRBD1 (6 bases). Germline CDR1 is SGHDT and CDR2 is YYEEEE. The CDR3 extends over 13 amino acids. For the CDR3, the DNA is TGTGACAGCAACTCGGACAGAAACTATGGCTACACCTTC. It encodes CDSNSDRNYGYTF.

This sequence joins TRBV11-2 and TRBJ1-1, with a weak D call TRBD1 (6 bases). Germline lookup yields CDR1 SGHAT and CDR2 FQNNGV. The CDR3 totals 16 residues. The V end was cut by 4 bases, the J end by 0 bases, with 15 bases between. The CDR3 region has the DNA TGTGCCAGCAGCTCCCCGGGGGGCCAAATGAACACTGAAGCTTTCTTT. It codes for CASSSPGGQMNTEAFF.

The V gene is TRBV6-5, the J gene TRBJ2-7, with D tentatively TRBD1 or TRBD2 (6 bases each). This CDR3 has 13 residues. V was clipped by 10 bases and J by 3 bases, with 16 bases between them. Germline V gives CDR1 MNHEY, CDR2 SVGAGI. The CDR3 DNA is TGTGCCAATGGCCGGGGGCAGTACTACGAGCAGTACTTC. The encoded protein is CANGRGQYYEQYF.

V gene TRBV11-3 combines with J gene TRBJ2-5; tentatively, D is TRBD1 (6 bases). This CDR3 contains 15 residues. Trimming left V 1 base short and J 5 bases short, with 14 bases between. From germline, CDR1 is SGHNT and CDR2 YENEEA. The CDR3 reads CASSLARTGQETQYF. CDR3 DNA sequence: TGTGCCAGCAGCTTAGCCCGGACTGGACAGGAGACCCAGTACTTC. The variable domain in full, completed from reference TRBV11-3 and TRBJ2-5, reads EAGVVQSPRYKIIEKKQPVAFWCNPISGHNTLYWYLQNLGQGPELLIRYENEEAVDDSQLPKDRFSAERLKGVDSTLKIQPAELGDSAVYLCASSLARTGQETQYFGPGTRLLVL.

There are many counts of this clonotype. The chain couples TRBV4-1 to TRBJ2-1; the match to TRBD2 covers 10 bases. The V gene end was trimmed by 2 bases and the J gene end by 5 bases; junction bases not matched to a gene: 6. This CDR3 is 16 amino acids long. Germline V gene lookup returns CDR1 MGHRA and CDR2 YSYEKL. CDR3 DNA: TGCGCCAGCAGCCAACTAAGCGGGAGGGCCGACAATGAGCAGTTCTTC. This translates into CASSQLSGRADNEQFF.

As concerns this clonotype: The junction departs from germline at one end; a sequencing error may be responsible. This chain joins TRBV20-1 and TRBJ1-1, with D perhaps matching TRBD1 (5 bases). The CDR3 contains 16 residues. Germline V gene data show CDR1 as DFQATT and CDR2 as SNEGSKA (reference sequence). In DNA form, the CDR3 reads TGCACTGCTAGAGATCGGGACTTGGGTGAGTACACTGAAGCTTTCTTT. Protein product: CTARDRDLGEYTEAFF.

Regarding this clonotype: This may arise from a read error, as a much more abundant clone is one base away. This CDR3 is CASSYSRGGPSYEQYF. The CDR3 DNA is TGTGCCAGCAGTTACTCTAGGGGGGGGCCCTCCTACGAGCAGTACTTC. The chain combines TRBV6-2 or TRBV6-3 with TRBJ2-7; D possibly corresponds to TRBD2 (7 bases). The CDR3 runs 16 residues. V was cut by 0 bases and J by 0 bases, with 12 bases left in between. Germline V lookup: CDR1 MNHEY, CDR2 SVGEGT.

As for this clonotype: A read error may explain this, as a much larger clone is one base away. CDR3 DNA: TGTGCCATCAGAAAAGACGAGGGATCCAGCTATGGCTACACCTTC. This translates into CAIRKDEGSSYGYTF. V is TRBV6-6 and J is TRBJ1-2; D not certain. Per the germline V gene, CDR1 is MNHNY and CDR2 is SVGAGI (reference sequence). The CDR3 sequence is 15 residues long. With 10 bases removed from V and 4 bases from J, the gap between germline ends came to 22 bases.

As concerns this clonotype: The conserved phenylalanine or tryptophan is not found at the CDR3 terminus, so this likely reflects a read error. The V gene is TRBV5-5, the J gene TRBJ2-1; D might be TRBD1 (5 bases). The CDR3 spans 16 residues. From germline, CDR1 is SGHKS and CDR2 YYEKEE (reference sequence). Trimming took 6 bases from V and 3 from J, leaving 19 bases between them. The CDR3: CASKSLEWTNYNEQFL. Here the CDR3 DNA reads TGTGCCAGCAAGTCACTCGAGTGGACAAACTACAATGAGCAGTTCCTC.

This clonotype was observed at least ten times. V gene TRBV4-3 combines with J gene TRBJ1-3, with D unclear. Germline assignment: CDR1 LGHNA and CDR2 YSLEER. This CDR3 region has 16 residues. Trimming took 0 bases from V and 4 from J, leaving 13 bases between them. CDR3: CASSQEIDSSGNTIYF. The DNA for the CDR3 is TGCGCCAGCAGCCAAGAAATCGATTCCTCCGGAAACACCATATATTTT.

The V gene is TRBV11-2, the J gene TRBJ2-6; D unclear. This CDR3 contains 17 residues. Germline CDR1 is SGHAT and CDR2 is FQNNGV. V was clipped by 2 bases and J by 0 bases, with 11 bases between them. The CDR3 nucleotides are TGTGCCAGCAGCTTAACAGTCCTCAGCTCTGGGGCCAACGTCCTGACTTTC. Translation gives CASSLTVLSSGANVLTF.

The chain employs TRBV10-3 and TRBJ2-7; D possibly corresponds to TRBD2 (5 bases). Trimming removed 7 bases at V and 10 bases at J, with 26 bases between. This CDR3 is built from 15 residues. Germline CDR1 ENHRY, CDR2 SYGVKD. The CDR3 reads CAINPRDSVKSEQYF. Here the CDR3 DNA reads TGTGCCATCAACCCCCGGGATTCAGTGAAGTCCGAACAGTACTTC.

Regarding this clonotype: The missing conserved phenylalanine or tryptophan at the end of this CDR3 makes a read error likely. Because the CDR3's place on the DNA is in doubt, the DNA is left out and the CDR3 is given as listed by TCRdb. The chain uses TRBV7-8 and TRBJ1-2. Both ends counted, the CDR3 spans 14 residues. Germline CDR1 reads SGHVS; CDR2 reads FQNEAQ. The CDR3 reads CASSPGGDNYGYTI.

This clonotype was found a few times. The V gene is TRBV12-3 or TRBV12-4, the J gene TRBJ1-3; no clear D gene. The CDR3 is made up of 15 amino acids. V lost 5 bases, J lost 2 bases, and 13 bases lay in between. For the CDR3, the DNA is TGTGCCAGCAGTGACGGGCCTGACACTGGAAACACCATATATTTT. The encoded protein is CASSDGPDTGNTIYF.

This clonotype has just a few counts. A much larger clone lies one base from this, so it may be a read error. The chain joins TRBV20-1 to TRBJ1-2, with D possibly TRBD1 on 6 matching bases. This CDR3 region has 13 residues. CDR1 is DFQATT, CDR2 SNEGSKA, per germline (reference sequence). V was cut by 5 bases and J by 8 bases, with 18 bases left in between. DNA of the CDR3: TGCAGTGCTCCCAAGCTAGGGGGGAGGGGCTACACCTTC. Residues: CSAPKLGGRGYTF.

Regarding this clonotype: A much larger clone is a single base away; this may be a read error. This chain links TRBV5-6 with TRBJ1-5; D may be TRBD1 (5 bases). CDR3 length equals 13 residues. Germline CDR1 SGHDT, CDR2 YYEEEE. In DNA form, the CDR3 reads TGTGCCAGCAGCCGGGGGAGCAATAAGCCCCAGCATTTT. This encodes CASSRGSNKPQHF.

Note on this clonotype: Because the CDR3 is missing its conserved closing phenylalanine or tryptophan, this is likely a read error. The V and J genes are TRBV20-1 and TRBJ2-7; TRBD2 agrees at 12 bases. Unmatched junction bases numbered 8, after V lost 7 bases and J lost 7 bases. Germline assignment: CDR1 DFQATT and CDR2 SNEGSKA (reference sequence). The CDR3 is 13 amino acids. This CDR3 is CSGRLAGASEQYS. The DNA for the CDR3 is TGCAGTGGGAGACTAGCGGGAGCTAGTGAGCAGTACTCC.

This clonotype has a handful of counts. This clone may be a read error of a much larger clone one base away. The chain combines TRBV12-3 or TRBV12-4 with TRBJ2-5; D remains unclear. This CDR3 is 13 amino acids long. Trimming took 5 bases from V and 2 from J, leaving 9 bases between them. DNA for the CDR3: TGTGCCAGCAGTAGGGCTTCTCAAGAGACCCAGTACTTC. Protein: CASSRASQETQYF.

Worth noting for this clonotype: At one boundary the junction diverges from the germline segment, which might be a read error. The chain is built from TRBV12-3 or TRBV12-4 and TRBJ1-2; 7 nucleotides line up with TRBD1. This CDR3 region has 13 residues. The CDR3 region is CASSFRGGYGYTF. The DNA for the CDR3 is TGTGCCAGCAGTTTCAGAGGGGGCTATGGGTACACCTTC.